This TCR beta chain emerged from a study of low-dose radiotherapy and immunotherapy resistance in tumors. Study-wide context: A dose of 1 Gy per fraction every two weeks went to Cohort 2, totaling 13 Gy over 26 weeks. At a dose of 200 mg/m2, intravenous cyclophosphamide was given every two weeks, one day before radiation and immunotherapy. Patients' oral aspirin dose was 300 mg daily across four cycles from cycle 1 day 1.

Gene-specific TRAV and TRBV primers were used for first-strand cDNA, covering alpha and beta chains. A roughly 20-cycle PCR with a constant-region primer and V-primer adapter amplified TCRs. Amplifying the isolated mRNA was done by in vitro transcription. TCRdb reanalysed the reads using MiXCR and keeps one entry per CDR3 protein. This sample has about 80,000 distinct CDR3 sequences; roughly 17% occur once, and the top ten carry approximately 1.5%. This clonotype was seen repeatedly, ten times or more. Noted time point: after trial treatment. Sample treatment: LDRT plus nivolumab, ipilimumab, low-dose cyclophosphamide and aspirin (RACIN trial). The V segment lost 9 bases and the J segment 8 bases; nucleotides outside the gene matches: 18. CDR1 and CDR2 (germline): LNHDA, SQIVND (reference sequence). The CDR3 is 16 amino acids.

The clonotype was recovered from a male donor with prostate cancer. Material: PBMCs, obtained after low-dose radiotherapy plus immunotherapy. The gene calls are TRBV19 and TRBJ2-2; 7 bases are a match to TRBD2. As DNA, the CDR3 is TGTGCCAGCCGAAGGGGCGGGAGTATCTATGGAGGGGAGCTGTTTTTT. Translated: CASRRGGSIYGGELFF.